The 23 T cell receptor beta chains in this list originate from one sample, sequenced in a study of response to subunit inactivated influenza vaccine. One entry per CDR3 protein, called by TCRdb with MiXCR from the RT-PCR reads. Among some 550,000 distinct CDR3 sequences listed, around 21% were seen once. This same sample was also part of a study on T cells expressing NK-cell markers. That work adds: UMI-tagged 5'RACE template switching yielded the TCR beta cDNA.

Sequenced here: CD4+ T cells sorted from PBMCs, sampled 12 days after vaccination. The receptors here all came from a man aged 50 or older who received an inactivated influenza vaccine.

The chain uses TRBV27 and TRBJ1-5; the match to TRBD1 covers 7 bases. The V gene end was trimmed by 7 bases and the J gene end by 1 base; junction bases not matched to a gene: 7. CDR1 MNHEY and CDR2 SMNVEV come from the germline V gene (reference sequence). The length of the CDR3 is 15 residues. The CDR3 sequence: CASNYKGASNQPQHF. The DNA for the CDR3 is TGTGCCAGCAATTACAAGGGGGCGAGCAATCAGCCCCAGCATTTT.

This clonotype was observed a handful of times. This chain joins TRBV10-3 and TRBJ1-1; D unresolved. CDR1 ENHRY and CDR2 SYGVKD come from the germline V gene. There are 15 residues in the CDR3. The germline V and J ends were trimmed by 3 bases and 3 bases, with 14 bases remaining between them. DNA of the CDR3: TGTGCCATCAGTGACCGGACCCTCCAGGACACTGAAGCTTTCTTT. It is translated as CAISDRTLQDTEAFF.

J is TRBJ2-1 and V is TRBV20-1, with D possibly matching TRBD1 (6 bases). Per germline, CDR1 DFQATT and CDR2 SNEGSKA (reference sequence). This CDR3 spans 12 amino acids. The V end lost 1 base, the J end lost 6 bases, and 7 bases lay between the germline ends. The CDR3 reads CSARGQVNEQFF. The CDR3 nucleotides are TGCAGTGCTAGAGGACAGGTCAATGAGCAGTTCTTC.

This clonotype was observed a handful of times. V gene TRBV12-3 or TRBV12-4 combines with J gene TRBJ2-5; D perhaps matches TRBD1 (6 bases). The CDR3 extends over 15 amino acids. The germline V and J ends were trimmed by 3 bases and 5 bases, with 16 bases remaining between them. CDR3 sequence reads: CASSFGRGPGETQYF. The CDR3 coding sequence is TGTGCCAGCAGTTTTGGCAGGGGCCCCGGGGAGACCCAGTACTTC.

This clonotype was counted many times. The V gene is TRBV28, the J gene TRBJ1-5; a possible D gene is TRBD1 (5 bases). Germline V gene lookup returns CDR1 MDHEN and CDR2 SYDVKM. The CDR3 has 14 amino acids. The V end was cut by 6 bases, the J end by 1 base, with 10 bases between. For the CDR3, the DNA is TGTGCCAGCAGCTCTGGGGGGAGCAATCAGCCCCAGCATTTT. Translated, it gives CASSSGGSNQPQHF.

This clonotype has only a few counts. This rearrangement joins TRBV29-1 to TRBJ1-1; D is uncertain. Germline V gene data show CDR1 as SQVTM and CDR2 as ANQGSEA. V lost 1 base, J lost 0 bases, and 6 bases lay in between. The CDR3 has 13 amino acids. The CDR3, as DNA: TGCAGCGTTGAAGGGGGAATGAACACTGAAGCTTTCTTT. It translates to CSVEGGMNTEAFF.

This clonotype was seen more than once but under ten times. V and J are TRBV19 and TRBJ2-1, with D possibly called TRBD1 or TRBD2 (5 bases each). Germline assignment: CDR1 LNHDA and CDR2 SQIVND (reference sequence). The CDR3 runs to 12 residues. V shed 5 bases and J shed 14 bases, with 16 bases lying between them. The CDR3 region is CASSPGTAKKFF. The CDR3 DNA sequence: TGTGCCAGTAGTCCCGGGACGGCTAAAAAGTTCTTC.

This clonotype has a count of ten or more. The CDR3 nucleotides are TGCGCCAGCAGCATCCAACAGGGGAATGGGGAGCTGTTTTTT. It codes for CASSIQQGNGELFF. The chain carries TRBV5-1 and TRBJ2-2, with TRBD1 identical over 7 bases. CDR1 is SGHRS and CDR2 is YFSETQ in the germline V gene. The length of the CDR3 is 14 residues. V was clipped by 4 bases and J by 8 bases; unmatched bases: 8.

This clonotype was seen many times. This sequence joins TRBV5-6 and TRBJ2-5; no reliable D call. Trimming stripped 3 bases from V and 4 bases from J, with 10 bases between. CDR3 length equals 13 residues. Germline V gene data show CDR1 as SGHDT and CDR2 as YYEEEE. The CDR3, as DNA: TGTGCCAGCAGCTGGGTATGGTTAGAGACCCAGTACTTC. Translated, it gives CASSWVWLETQYF.

The chain recombines TRBV29-1 with TRBJ2-7, with D maybe TRBD1 (5 bases). The length of the CDR3 is 14 residues. Trimming removed 4 bases from V and 2 bases from J, with 15 bases in between. In germline, CDR1 is SQVTM, CDR2 ANQGSEA. The CDR3 reads CSVGQFFPTYEQYF. The CDR3 DNA reads TGCAGCGTTGGACAGTTTTTCCCTACCTACGAGCAGTACTTC.

The V call is TRBV5-1, the J call TRBJ2-3; the match to TRBD1 covers 7 bases. Losses at the gene ends were 5 bases for V and 2 bases for J; bases not matched to a gene: 5. Germline lookup yields CDR1 SGHRS and CDR2 YFSETQ. This CDR3 is built from 14 residues. Here the CDR3 DNA reads TGCGCCAGCAGGCCGGGACAGATCACAGATACGCAGTATTTT. It is translated as CASRPGQITDTQYF.

The chain couples TRBV4-3 to TRBJ1-1; tentatively, D is TRBD1 (6 bases). The CDR3 spans 13 residues. Germline V gene data show CDR1 as LGHNA and CDR2 as YSLEER. V lost 4 bases, J lost 3 bases, and 9 bases lay in between. CDR3 nucleotides: TGCGCCAGCAGCCGGGGGGCCCACACTGAAGCTTTCTTT. Amino acid sequence: CASSRGAHTEAFF.

V and J are TRBV4-1 and TRBJ1-2; D perhaps matches TRBD1 (6 bases). The V end was cut by 4 bases, the J end by 8 bases, with 11 bases between. Germline CDR1 reads MGHRA; CDR2 reads YSYEKL. The CDR3 extends over 12 amino acids. CDR3 loop: CASSLDSFGYTF. CDR3 sequence (DNA): TGCGCCAGCAGCCTGGACAGTTTCGGCTACACCTTC.

The V and J genes are TRBV12-3 or TRBV12-4 and TRBJ2-7, with TRBD1 identical over 12 bases. Trimming took 6 bases from V and 3 from J; bases not matched to a gene: 12. This CDR3 region has 17 residues. CDR3 DNA: TGTGCCAGCAGCACGAGCTGGGGACAGGGGGCGGACTACGAGCAGTACTTC. Protein: CASSTSWGQGADYEQYF.

This clonotype was detected only a few times. This rearrangement joins TRBV29-1 to TRBJ2-2, with 7 bases aligning to TRBD1. Trimming at V came to 6 bases and at J to 4 bases, leaving 5 bases not matched to a gene. The CDR3 runs to 13 residues. Germline V gene data show CDR1 as SQVTM and CDR2 as ANQGSEA. In DNA form, the CDR3 reads TGCAGCGTAGGACAGGCAAGCACCGGGGAGCTGTTTTTT. It codes for CSVGQASTGELFF.

The chain joins TRBV9 to TRBJ2-2, with D perhaps matching TRBD1 or TRBD2 (5 bases each). CDR3 length: 16 amino acids. Trimming took off 3 bases at V and 9 bases at J, with 21 bases between the two ends. CDR1 SGDLS and CDR2 YYNGEE come from the germline V gene. The CDR3 loop reads CASSGIWDARSRELFF. The CDR3 coding sequence is TGTGCCAGCAGCGGGATCTGGGACGCCCGATCCAGGGAGCTGTTTTTT.

This clonotype showed up just once. The chain recombines TRBV6-5 with TRBJ1-3, with D possibly being TRBD1 (5 bases). Between the trimmed V and J ends, which lost 0 bases and 0 bases, there was a span of 15 bases. Per germline, CDR1 MNHEY and CDR2 SVGAGI. The CDR3 runs 18 residues. CDR3 in DNA: TGTGCCAGCAGTTACTCACCGGGACGGCAGTTCTCTGGAAACACCATATATTTT. Its protein product is CASSYSPGRQFSGNTIYF.

Comments on this clonotype: The junction departs from the called germline gene at one end, perhaps through a read error. The chain has TRBV6-5 and TRBJ2-3; a possible D gene is TRBD1 (6 bases). The CDR3 is 14 amino acids. Germline V gene lookup returns CDR1 MNHEY and CDR2 SVGAGI. Here the CDR3 reads CASTYTGSTDTQYF. The CDR3 nucleotides are TGTGCCAGCACTTACACAGGGAGCACAGATACGCAGTATTTT.

The chain couples TRBV3-1 to TRBJ1-1; unclear D gene. The germline V gene has CDR1 LGHDT and CDR2 YNNKEL (reference sequence). The CDR3 sequence is 12 residues long. Trimming removed 4 bases from V and 5 bases from J, with 8 bases in between. The CDR3: CASSRGQTEAFF. The CDR3 region has the DNA TGTGCCAGCAGCCGCGGGCAGACTGAAGCTTTCTTT.

Ten or more counts support this clonotype. The chain links TRBV12-3 or TRBV12-4 to TRBJ2-1; possibly TRBD2 for D (5 bases). The CDR3 loop spans 15 amino acids. V was shortened by 3 bases and J by 0 bases, with 9 bases between the two germline ends. The CDR3 region is CASSLGSGSYNEQFF. The CDR3 nucleotides read TGTGCCAGCAGTTTGGGGAGCGGCTCCTACAATGAGCAGTTCTTC.

CDR3 loop: CASSFLGGYTF. The CDR3 nucleotides read TGTGCCAGCAGTTTCCTCGGTGGCTACACCTTC. The rearrangement links TRBV12-3 or TRBV12-4 to TRBJ1-2; D is uncertain. V was trimmed by 3 bases and J by 7 bases, leaving 6 bases between them. The CDR3 spans 11 residues.

This clonotype was seen a handful of times. The chain carries TRBV20-1 and TRBJ2-1; 12 bases agree with TRBD2. J gave up 7 bases and V 6 bases, and 13 bases lay outside the gene matches. This CDR3 comprises 16 residues. Germline CDR1 reads DFQATT; CDR2 reads SNEGSKA (reference sequence). Here the CDR3 reads CSAEGLLAGGWNEQFF. The CDR3, as DNA: TGCAGTGCGGAAGGCCTACTAGCGGGGGGTTGGAATGAGCAGTTCTTC.

This clonotype was observed a handful of times. J is TRBJ2-2 and V is TRBV28, with no clear D. The CDR3 contains 16 residues. CDR1 is MDHEN and CDR2 is SYDVKM in the germline V gene. Deletions cut 7 bases from V and 4 bases from J, with 19 bases between. For the CDR3, the DNA is TGTGCCAGCATCGCGAGACTCAGATTTCTCACCGGGGAGCTGTTTTTT. Its translation: CASIARLRFLTGELFF.